A single sample is the source of the 20 T cell receptor beta chains below, sequenced in a study of blood T cell repertoires in COVID-19. Libraries were prepared by immunoSEQ multiplex PCR; TCRdb keeps only in-frame clonotypes and omits some of them. Of just over 150,000 clones detected, just under 95% appear once; the ten largest clones hold approximately 4.6%. Sequencing used peripheral blood. The source is a woman in her 50s with acute or convalescent COVID-19.

V and J are TRBV5-1 and TRBJ1-1; 10 bases fit TRBD1. Trimming at V came to 4 bases and at J to 4 bases, leaving 4 bases not matched to a gene. Germline lookup yields CDR1 SGHRS and CDR2 YFSETQ. The CDR3 totals 14 residues. The CDR3 region is CASSPRTGGTEAFF. The CDR3 DNA sequence: TGCGCCAGCAGCCCCCGGACAGGGGGCACTGAAGCTTTCTTT.

The rearrangement joins TRBV10-3 to TRBJ2-1, with D perhaps matching TRBD2 (5 bases). The germline CDR1 and CDR2 sequences are ENHRY and SYGVKD. The CDR3 runs to 11 residues. Trimming stripped 11 bases from V and 8 bases from J, with 13 bases between. CDR3 nucleotide sequence: TGTGCCGTTACTGGAGGAGATGAGCAGTTCTTC. Its protein product is CAVTGGDEQFF.

V gene TRBV30 combines with J gene TRBJ1-5; the D is unclear. The germline V gene encodes CDR1 GTSNPN and CDR2 SVGIG (reference sequence). Trimming removed 0 bases from V and 6 bases from J, with 15 bases in between. The CDR3 has 15 residues. The CDR3 spells CAWSVRGKIGQPQHF. The CDR3 nucleotides are TGTGCCTGGAGTGTACGCGGGAAAATAGGTCAGCCCCAGCATTTT.

The V and J genes are TRBV6-2 or TRBV6-3 and TRBJ2-3; 7 bases match TRBD1. J lost 4 bases, V lost 2 bases, and 3 bases had no gene match. CDR1 and CDR2 from the germline V gene are MNHEY and SVGEGT. The CDR3 is 14 residues long. The CDR3 region has the DNA TGTGCCAGCAGTTACAGGGGGCGCCCAGATACGCAGTATTTT. It codes for CASSYRGRPDTQYF.

The CDR3 bases are TGTGCCAGCGGGCCACCTTCTAACTATGGCTACACCTTC. Protein sequence: CASGPPSNYGYTF. V usage is TRBV7-9 and J usage is TRBJ1-2; no definite D call. The V end was cut by 8 bases, the J end by 0 bases, with 10 bases between. The CDR3 length is 13 residues. From germline, CDR1 is SEHNR and CDR2 FQNEAQ (reference sequence).

The V call is TRBV9, the J call TRBJ2-1; D possibly corresponds to TRBD2 (5 bases). This CDR3 is built from 16 residues. Trimming stripped 0 bases from V and 8 bases from J, with 18 bases between. Germline V lookup: CDR1 SGDLS, CDR2 YYNGEE. CDR3 DNA sequence: TGTGCCAGCAGCGTAGCGAGCGGACCCTTTTTGGATGAGCAGTTCTTC. Protein: CASSVASGPFLDEQFF.

The V and J genes are TRBV7-2 and TRBJ2-7, with 7 positions matching TRBD1. This CDR3 is built from 13 residues. Trimming took 3 bases from V and 7 from J; bases not matched to a gene: 6. Germline V gene sequence: CDR1 SGHTA, CDR2 FQGNSA. DNA for the CDR3: TGTGCCAGCAGCTTTTATGACAGGGAAGAGCAGTACTTC. Amino acids: CASSFYDREEQYF.

The rearrangement links TRBV4-3 to TRBJ2-5; 14 bases line up with TRBD2. The germline V gene encodes CDR1 LGHNA and CDR2 YSLEER. The J segment lost 3 bases and the V segment lost 0 bases, leaving 3 bases of the junction unmatched. The CDR3 runs 17 residues. The CDR3 nucleotides read TGCGCCAGCAGCCAAGAGGAGGGACTAGCGGGAGAAGAGACCCAGTACTTC. Encoded protein: CASSQEEGLAGEETQYF.

The chain recombines TRBV7-9 with TRBJ2-3; 8 bases align to TRBD2. This CDR3 contains 17 residues. CDR1 and CDR2 from the germline V gene are SEHNR and FQNEAQ (reference sequence). V was clipped by 6 bases and J by 2 bases; unmatched bases: 13. The CDR3: CASSKTGPSGYTDTQYF. The CDR3 DNA reads TGTGCCAGCAGTAAGACCGGGCCTAGCGGGTACACAGATACGCAGTATTTT.

The chain is built from TRBV29-1 and TRBJ1-3; D is undetermined. CDR3 length: 11 amino acids. Looked up from germline, CDR1 is SQVTM and CDR2 is ANQGSEA. Trimming took off 1 base at V and 9 bases at J, with 7 bases between the two ends. CDR3 DNA sequence: TGCAGCGTTGAAGTACAGAGCACCATATATTTT. Protein product: CSVEVQSTIYF.

As for this clone: An end of the junction does not agree with germline; a read error may underlie this. The CDR3 protein is CASSKDRTSGSYEQYF. The CDR3 bases are TGCGCCAGCAGCAAAGACCGGACTAGCGGGAGCTACGAGCAGTACTTC. This sequence joins TRBV4-3 and TRBJ2-7, with TRBD2 matching over 13 bases. Germline V gene data show CDR1 as LGHNA and CDR2 as YSLEER. This CDR3 has 16 amino acids.

The rearrangement uses TRBV4-3 and TRBJ2-3; 7 bases fit TRBD2. V shed 0 bases, J shed 0 bases, and the junction held 6 bases outside the gene matches. The length of the CDR3 is 17 residues. Germline V lookup: CDR1 LGHNA, CDR2 YSLEER. CDR3 nucleotides: TGCGCCAGCAGCCAAGATGGTCTAGCGGATAGCACAGATACGCAGTATTTT. Translation: CASSQDGLADSTDTQYF.

This chain joins TRBV19 and TRBJ2-3; D possibly corresponds to TRBD2 (6 bases). Looked up from germline, CDR1 is LNHDA and CDR2 is SQIVND (reference sequence). The CDR3 contains 15 residues. V was shortened by 5 bases and J by 5 bases, with 17 bases between the two germline ends. The CDR3 DNA follows: TGTGCCAGTAGTTTAGGAGCGGGCTCCCAAGATACGCAGTATTTT. Protein product: CASSLGAGSQDTQYF. The full variable domain, completed using reference TRBV19 and TRBJ2-3, is DGGITQSPKYLFRKEGQNVTLSCEQNLNHDAMYWYRQDPGQGLRLIYYSQIVNDFQKGDIAEGYSVSREKKESFPLTVTSAQKNPTAFYLCASSLGAGSQDTQYFGPGTRLTVL.

This clone was seen just once. DNA of the CDR3: TGTGCCAGCAGCTCGACAGGGGCCTCCTACAATGAGCAGTTCTTC. As protein: CASSSTGASYNEQFF. The chain links TRBV5-4 to TRBJ2-1; 8 nucleotides agree with TRBD1. Losses at the gene ends were 3 bases for V and 0 bases for J; bases not matched to a gene: 2. CDR3 length: 15 residues. Germline lookup yields CDR1 SGHNT and CDR2 YYREEE (reference sequence).

In this sample, this clone turned up once. The chain employs TRBV27 and TRBJ1-2; possibly TRBD1 for D (5 bases). CDR1 is MNHEY and CDR2 is SMNVEV in the germline V gene (reference sequence). Trimming cost V 6 bases and J 4 bases, with 15 bases left between them. This CDR3 contains 14 residues. The chain's CDR3 is CASSRESRGYGYTF. Written as DNA, the CDR3 is TGTGCCAGCAGCCGGGAGTCGAGGGGCTATGGCTACACCTTC.

The gene calls are TRBV7-8 and TRBJ2-7; D gene unclear. The CDR3 covers 15 residues. Germline assignment: CDR1 SGHVS and CDR2 FQNEAQ. V lost 0 bases, J lost 5 bases, and 14 bases lay in between. CDR3 region: CASSLAAAVRNEQYF. The CDR3 DNA is TGTGCCAGCAGCTTAGCGGCGGCAGTAAGAAACGAGCAGTACTTC.

The chain has TRBV6-6 and TRBJ1-4, with D tentatively TRBD1 (5 bases). The V gene lost 1 base and the J gene lost 6 bases, with 15 bases spanning the gap. The CDR3 runs 16 residues. CDR1 MNHNY and CDR2 SVGAGI come from the germline V gene (reference sequence). The CDR3 DNA reads as TGTGCCAGCAGTTACTTCACTCTGGGGGGAGATGAAAAACTGTTTTTT. This translates into CASSYFTLGGDEKLFF.

The chain recombines TRBV11-1 with TRBJ1-1; 7 nucleotides line up with TRBD1. CDR1 and CDR2 (germline): SGHAT, FQDESV (reference sequence). This CDR3 has 14 residues. V dropped 4 bases and J dropped 0; count of bases not matched to a gene: 2. For the CDR3, the DNA is TGTGCCAGCAGCTCCACAGGGGTGAACACTGAAGCTTTCTTT. It codes for CASSSTGVNTEAFF.

The chain combines TRBV4-1 with TRBJ1-2, with TRBD1 matching over 7 bases. This CDR3 contains 14 residues. J gave up 3 bases and V 4 bases, and 5 bases lay outside the gene matches. The germline gives CDR1 MGHRA, CDR2 YSYEKL. As DNA, the CDR3 is TGCGCCAGCAGCCGAGGTGGGACAGACTATGGCTACACCTTC. This encodes CASSRGGTDYGYTF.

The CDR3 DNA follows: TGTGCCAGCAGTTACAGGGGATCCTACAATGAGCAGTTCTTC. Translation gives CASSYRGSYNEQFF. This chain joins TRBV6-2 or TRBV6-3 and TRBJ2-1; perhaps TRBD1 as D (5 bases). This CDR3 has 14 residues. In germline, CDR1 is MNHEY, CDR2 SVGEGT. The V end was cut by 2 bases, the J end by 1 base, with 6 bases between.